These 17 T cell receptor beta chains came from one sample sequenced in a study of T cell responses to AZD1222 COVID-19 vaccine. The protocol was immunoSEQ multiplex PCR, while the TCRdb copy is restricted to in-frame clones and leaves out a portion. Seen here are approximately 150,000 clones, less than 95% observed once, and the top ten hold 1.2% to 1.5%. This material consisted of peripheral blood, taken on day 0 of AZD1222 vaccination. All receptors come from an adult in good health.

The V call is TRBV28, the J call TRBJ1-2; D not resolved. This CDR3 is 14 amino acids long. Trimming shortened V by 3 bases and J by 0 bases, and 8 bases separated the two germline ends. Germline V gene sequence: CDR1 MDHEN, CDR2 SYDVKM. The CDR3 sequence: CASSLWLTNYGYTF. In nucleotides, the CDR3 is TGTGCCAGCAGTTTGTGGCTGACTAACTATGGCTACACCTTC.

The chain employs TRBV5-1 and TRBJ2-1; TRBD2 matches at 13 bases. Germline lookup yields CDR1 SGHRS and CDR2 YFSETQ. The V segment lost 3 bases and the J segment 3 bases; nucleotides outside the gene matches: 3. The CDR3 sequence is 16 residues long. The DNA of the CDR3 is TGCGCCAGCAGCTGGACTAGCGGGGGCTACTACAATGAGCAGTTCTTC. Translated: CASSWTSGGYYNEQFF.

This chain connects TRBV10-3 to TRBJ1-6; maybe TRBD1 (5 bases). Germline V gene lookup returns CDR1 ENHRY and CDR2 SYGVKD. CDR3 length equals 18 residues. Trimming stripped 4 bases from V and 13 bases from J, with 29 bases between. DNA for the CDR3: TGTGCCATCAGTGTGGGGAGCAACCGGGACTCTTCAAAATTTCCCCTCCACTTT. This encodes CAISVGSNRDSSKFPLHF.

This sequence joins TRBV28 and TRBJ1-1; TRBD1 matches 7 bases. The CDR3 contains 14 residues. Germline V gene lookup returns CDR1 MDHEN and CDR2 SYDVKM. The V gene end was trimmed by 7 bases and the J gene end by 4 bases; junction bases not matched to a gene: 9. CDR3 DNA sequence: TGTGCCAGCATTGCGAACAGGGGCGGCACTGAAGCTTTCTTT. As protein: CASIANRGGTEAFF.

The chain recombines TRBV18 with TRBJ2-3; D is unresolved. Germline V lookup: CDR1 KGHSH, CDR2 LQKENI. This CDR3 region has 17 residues. V was cut by 3 bases and J by 0 bases, with 16 bases left in between. The CDR3 protein is CASSPMGDGPSTDTQYF. CDR3 bases: TGTGCCAGCTCACCCATGGGCGACGGCCCTAGCACAGATACGCAGTATTTT.

This clone was counted a single time. V is TRBV7-2 and J is TRBJ2-1; possible D gene TRBD2, 6 bases. Looked up from germline, CDR1 is SGHTA and CDR2 is FQGNSA. Trimming left V 0 bases short and J 3 bases short, with 9 bases between. The CDR3 runs 15 residues. CDR3 protein: CASSLARGFYNEQFF. The CDR3 bases are TGTGCCAGCAGCTTAGCGCGGGGCTTCTACAATGAGCAGTTCTTC.

This chain joins TRBV6-6 and TRBJ1-3, with TRBD1 matching 9 bases. The CDR3 is 15 residues long. From germline, CDR1 is MNHNY and CDR2 SVGAGI (reference sequence). Trimming at V came to 6 bases and at J to 0 bases, leaving 3 bases not matched to a gene. In DNA form, the CDR3 reads TGTGCCAGCAGAGGGACAGGGTCCTCTGGAAACACCATATATTTT. Its protein product is CASRGTGSSGNTIYF.

The chain links TRBV5-1 to TRBJ2-1; unclear D gene. CDR3 size: 14 residues. From germline, CDR1 is SGHRS and CDR2 YFSETQ. Trimming took 2 bases from V and 10 from J, leaving 16 bases between them. The CDR3 region is CASSFWINPTEQFF. For the CDR3, the DNA is TGCGCCAGCAGCTTCTGGATCAACCCGACGGAGCAGTTCTTC.

This rearrangement joins TRBV7-9 to TRBJ1-5, with D possibly matching TRBD1 (6 bases). The CDR3 covers 12 residues. V was cut by 5 bases and J by 9 bases, with 11 bases left in between. The germline V gene has CDR1 SEHNR and CDR2 FQNEAQ (reference sequence). The CDR3 coding sequence is TGTGCCAGCAGCACAGGGATGGGGCCCCAGCATTTT. Protein sequence: CASSTGMGPQHF.

The chain carries TRBV7-9 and TRBJ2-3; tentative D call: TRBD2 (6 bases). V was clipped by 2 bases and J by 2 bases, with 11 bases between them. CDR1 SEHNR and CDR2 FQNEAQ come from the germline V gene (reference sequence). This CDR3 comprises 15 residues. Here the CDR3 reads CASSLSAGITDTQYF. The CDR3 DNA is TGTGCCAGCAGCTTAAGCGCGGGGATCACAGATACGCAGTATTTT.

This chain uses TRBV19 with TRBJ2-2, with D perhaps matching TRBD1 or TRBD2 (6 bases each). V was cut by 9 bases and J by 7 bases, with 12 bases left in between. This CDR3 has 12 amino acids. Germline V gives CDR1 LNHDA, CDR2 SQIVND (reference sequence). The CDR3 reads CASGGTFGELFF. DNA of the CDR3: TGTGCCAGCGGCGGGACATTCGGGGAGCTGTTTTTT.

The chain combines TRBV29-1 with TRBJ1-1, with 8 nucleotides matching TRBD1. The V gene end was trimmed by 7 bases and the J gene end by 0 bases; junction bases not matched to a gene: 7. The CDR3 is made up of 14 amino acids. CDR1 is SQVTM and CDR2 is ANQGSEA in the germline V gene. CDR3 bases: TGCAGCGCCAGGACAGGGATGATGAACACTGAAGCTTTCTTT. Encoded protein: CSARTGMMNTEAFF.

The chain carries TRBV30 and TRBJ1-1; D is possibly TRBD1 (5 bases). V was pared by 0 bases and J by 0 bases, with 11 bases between. The CDR3 is 15 residues long. CDR1 is GTSNPN, CDR2 SVGIG, per germline (reference sequence). For the CDR3, the DNA is TGTGCCTGGAGTGTACGCGACAGCATGAACACTGAAGCTTTCTTT. Translated, it gives CAWSVRDSMNTEAFF. Based on the CDR3 plus reference TRBV30 and TRBJ1-1, the full variable domain is SQTIHQWPATLVQPVGSPLSLECTVEGTSNPNLYWYRQAAGRGLQLLFYSVGIGQISSEVPQNLSASRPQDRQFILSSKKLLLSDSGFYLCAWSVRDSMNTEAFFGQGTRLTVV.

The genes are TRBV29-1 and TRBJ2-7; D is undetermined. The CDR3 consists of 11 residues. V lost 7 bases, J lost 3 bases, and 10 bases lay in between. Per the germline V gene, CDR1 is SQVTM and CDR2 is ANQGSEA. The CDR3: CSAADRYEQYF. The CDR3 DNA reads as TGCAGCGCTGCGGACCGCTACGAGCAGTACTTC.

The chain combines TRBV30 with TRBJ1-5; D unresolved. Trimming stripped 2 bases from V and 0 bases from J, with 8 bases between. Germline lookup yields CDR1 GTSNPN and CDR2 SVGIG (reference sequence). This CDR3 comprises 14 residues. CDR3 loop: CAWSRRASNQPQHF. The DNA of the CDR3 is TGTGCCTGGAGTAGGCGAGCTAGCAATCAGCCCCAGCATTTT. Looking up the rest from reference TRBV30 and TRBJ1-5 gives the full variable domain: SQTIHQWPATLVQPVGSPLSLECTVEGTSNPNLYWYRQAAGRGLQLLFYSVGIGQISSEVPQNLSASRPQDRQFILSSKKLLLSDSGFYLCAWSRRASNQPQHFGDGTRLSIL.

The chain joins TRBV3-1 (or the pseudogene TRBV3-2) to TRBJ1-3; D is unresolved. Trimming removed 3 bases at V and 0 bases at J, with 6 bases between. The CDR3 extends over 14 amino acids. The germline V gene encodes CDR1 LGHDT and CDR2 YNNKEL (reference sequence). The CDR3 reads CASSQGPSGNTIYF. The CDR3 nucleotides are TGTGCCAGCAGCCAGGGCCCCTCTGGAAACACCATATATTTT.

V is TRBV28 and J is TRBJ2-7, with 8 bases fitting TRBD1. With 2 bases clipped from V and 3 bases from J, the junction kept 3 bases outside the gene matches. Germline V CDR1 and CDR2: MDHEN, SYDVKM. This CDR3 contains 14 residues. CDR3 bases: TGTGCCAGCAGTTTACAGGGGGCTATCTACGAGCAGTACTTC. It translates to CASSLQGAIYEQYF.